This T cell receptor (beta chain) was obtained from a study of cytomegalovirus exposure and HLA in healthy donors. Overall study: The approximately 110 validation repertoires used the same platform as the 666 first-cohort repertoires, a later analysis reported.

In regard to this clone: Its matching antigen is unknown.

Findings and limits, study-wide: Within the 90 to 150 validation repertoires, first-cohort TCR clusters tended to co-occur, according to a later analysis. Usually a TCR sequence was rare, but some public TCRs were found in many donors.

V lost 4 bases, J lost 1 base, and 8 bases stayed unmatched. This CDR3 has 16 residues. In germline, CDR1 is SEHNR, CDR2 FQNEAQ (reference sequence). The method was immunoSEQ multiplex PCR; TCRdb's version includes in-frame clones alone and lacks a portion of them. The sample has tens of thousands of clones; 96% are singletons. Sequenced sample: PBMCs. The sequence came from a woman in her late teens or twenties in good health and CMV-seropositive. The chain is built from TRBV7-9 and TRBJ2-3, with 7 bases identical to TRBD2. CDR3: CASSSWQGGGTDTQYF. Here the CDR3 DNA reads TGTGCCAGCAGCTCCTGGCAGGGAGGGGGCACAGATACGCAGTATTTT.